Presented here are 13 T cell receptor beta chains from one specimen sequenced in a study of PD-L1 blockade in urothelial cancer. Stated time point: pretreatment peripheral blood. The assay was immunoSEQ multiplex PCR, and TCRdb's table has in-frame clones only and misses some. The sample holds 35,000 to 45,000 clones, 80% to 90% seen once. Sequenced here: PBMCs, sampled around atezolizumab (anti-PD-L1) treatment. The receptors shown here come from a man aged 55-75 years with urothelial cancer.

The rearrangement links TRBV10-1 to TRBJ1-1; D is unresolved. The V gene lost 7 bases and the J gene lost 4 bases, with 13 bases spanning the gap. Germline CDR1 reads WNHNN; CDR2 reads SYGVQD (reference sequence). CDR3 length equals 13 residues. CDR3 coding DNA: TGCGCCAGCACGGGCCCCGGGAGCACTGAAGCTTTCTTT. This translates into CASTGPGSTEAFF.

V is TRBV14 and J is TRBJ1-4; D ambiguous. Germline loops: CDR1 SGHDN, CDR2 FVKESK. This CDR3 is 16 amino acids long. V lost 1 base, J lost 0 bases, and 9 bases lay in between. CDR3: CASSQAGYATNEKLFF. The DNA of the CDR3 is TGTGCCAGCAGCCAAGCCGGGTATGCAACTAATGAAAAACTGTTTTTT.

This clone was picked up a small number of times. CDR3 sequence reads: CASSLSQNTGELFF. DNA for the CDR3: TGTGCCAGCAGCTTATCCCAGAACACCGGGGAGCTGTTTTTT. The chain uses TRBV11-2 and TRBJ2-2; D gene uncertain. CDR1 is SGHAT and CDR2 is FQNNGV in the germline V gene. CDR3 size: 14 residues. The V end was cut by 2 bases, the J end by 1 base, with 5 bases between.

The chain links TRBV30 to TRBJ1-4; TRBD1 is a possible D gene (6 bases). The CDR3 consists of 15 residues. Trimming removed 3 bases from V and 7 bases from J, with 18 bases in between. Germline V gene lookup returns CDR1 GTSNPN and CDR2 SVGIG (reference sequence). Here the CDR3 DNA reads TGTGCCTGGAGCCTAGCGGGGGCTAAGGGTGAAAAACTGTTTTTT. Encoded protein: CAWSLAGAKGEKLFF.

DNA for the CDR3: TGTGCCAGCAGCATCGAGCGGGGGGGCGGTTTGGAGACCCAGTACTTC. The encoded protein is CASSIERGGGLETQYF. The V call is TRBV5-6, the J call TRBJ2-5, with 10 bases aligning to TRBD2. This CDR3 contains 16 residues. Trimming removed 4 bases from V and 5 bases from J; junction bases left unmatched: 11. Germline CDR1 reads SGHDT; CDR2 reads YYEEEE.

V and J are TRBV7-8 and TRBJ1-3; D may be TRBD1 (5 bases). CDR3 length: 18 amino acids. Germline V CDR1 and CDR2: SGHVS, FQNEAQ. V lost 3 bases and J lost 0, with 18 bases in between. This CDR3 is CASSLGWRGPSSGNTIYF. As DNA, the CDR3 is TGTGCCAGCAGCTTGGGGTGGAGGGGCCCCAGCTCTGGAAACACCATATATTTT.

J is TRBJ1-1 and V is TRBV30; D is ambiguous. Germline V gene lookup returns CDR1 GTSNPN and CDR2 SVGIG (reference sequence). The germline V and J ends were trimmed by 5 bases and 1 base, with 20 bases remaining between them. The CDR3 spans 16 residues. The CDR3: CAWASSRRPGNTEAFF. The CDR3 nucleotides are TGTGCCTGGGCGTCCAGCCGACGTCCAGGGAACACTGAAGCTTTCTTT.

The chain is built from TRBV27 and TRBJ2-7; D is perhaps TRBD2 (5 bases). This CDR3 comprises 14 residues. With 2 bases removed from V and 6 bases from J, the gap between germline ends came to 14 bases. Germline assignment: CDR1 MNHEY and CDR2 SMNVEV (reference sequence). CDR3 protein: CASSLARGRAEQYF. The CDR3 region has the DNA TGTGCCAGCAGTTTAGCCCGGGGTAGGGCCGAGCAGTACTTC.

This rearrangement joins TRBV7-4 to TRBJ1-5; D not resolved. Per germline, CDR1 SGHVT and CDR2 SQSDAQ. This CDR3 is built from 10 residues. V was cut by 7 bases and J by 6 bases, with 4 bases left in between. For the CDR3, the DNA is TGTGCCAGCATGGCTCAGCCCCAGCATTTT. Protein: CASMAQPQHF.

This chain links TRBV9 with TRBJ2-3; D ambiguous. Germline CDR1 and CDR2: SGDLS and YYNGEE. The CDR3 covers 16 residues. Deletions cut 9 bases from V and 6 bases from J, with 26 bases between. The CDR3 DNA sequence: TGTGCCAACCTCCGATTGAGTGTAGCCCCCGCCGATACGCAGTATTTT. Translating it yields CANLRLSVAPADTQYF.

This clone was recorded only once. The chain employs TRBV18 and TRBJ1-1; TRBD1 aligns across 10 bases. Germline V gives CDR1 KGHSH, CDR2 LQKENI. Trimming removed 5 bases from V and 4 bases from J; junction bases left unmatched: 7. The CDR3 consists of 15 residues. The CDR3 DNA is TGTGCCAGCTCAGAAGGACAGGGGGGGAGCACTGAAGCTTTCTTT. It is translated as CASSEGQGGSTEAFF.

The chain is built from TRBV28 and TRBJ1-4; D not resolved. Trimming shortened V by 2 bases and J by 8 bases, and 15 bases separated the two germline ends. In germline, CDR1 is MDHEN, CDR2 SYDVKM. This CDR3 has 15 residues. CDR3 protein: CASSLNGVAEEKLFF. CDR3 coding DNA: TGTGCCAGCAGTTTAAACGGGGTGGCTGAAGAAAAACTGTTTTTT.

The chain joins TRBV28 to TRBJ1-2, with D unclear. V lost 7 bases and J 6 bases, leaving 18 bases between the germline ends. CDR3 size: 14 residues. Per the germline V gene, CDR1 is MDHEN and CDR2 is SYDVKM. In nucleotides, the CDR3 is TGTGCCAGCAAGAAAGACTCAACCGACGATGGCTACACCTTC. This codes for CASKKDSTDDGYTF.